These T cell receptor beta chains were read from a single sample in a study of CD8 T cells in Susac syndrome. TCRdb ran MiXCR on the immunoSEQ multiplex PCR reads and lists one entry per CDR3 protein. The sample shows approximately 150,000 distinct CDR3 sequences, approximately 95% of them seen only once. Material: CD4+ T cells from PBMCs. Every receptor here comes from a human donor with multiple sclerosis. Each CDR3 is given with its conserved first and last residue. Fields, in order: D gene, clone size, V gene, J gene, CDR3 protein, CDR3 DNA. D genes are given only for firm matches. The size entry is marked missing in some rows and otherwise reads once, few, many or a size class.

D gene: NA; clone size: NA; V gene: TRBV29-1; J gene: TRBJ2-5; CDR3 protein: CSVVGGRTWETQYF; CDR3 DNA: TGCAGCGTTGTGGGGGGCCGAACCTGGGAGACCCAGTACTTC
D gene: TRBD1; clone size: NA; V gene: TRBV24-1; J gene: TRBJ2-1; CDR3 protein: CATSDGYRGDSYNEQFF; CDR3 DNA: TGTGCCACCAGTGACGGCTACAGGGGCGACTCCTACAATGAGCAGTTCTTC
D gene: TRBD2; clone size: NA; V gene: TRBV12-3/TRBV12-4; J gene: TRBJ2-7; CDR3 protein: CASRRTSALTYF; CDR3 DNA: TGTGCCAGCAGAAGGACTAGCGCGCTTACGTACTTC
D gene: TRBD1; clone size: NA; V gene: TRBV5-1; J gene: TRBJ2-7; CDR3 protein: CASSPSGDRESEQYF; CDR3 DNA: TGCGCCAGCAGCCCGAGTGGGGACAGGGAGAGCGAGCAGTACTTC
D gene: NA; clone size: NA; V gene: TRBV9; J gene: TRBJ2-7; CDR3 protein: CASSVGGGEHYEQYF; CDR3 DNA: TGTGCCAGCAGCGTAGGAGGGGGGGAACACTACGAGCAGTACTTC
D gene: NA; clone size: NA; V gene: TRBV20-1; J gene: TRBJ1-5; CDR3 protein: CSARAWGSNQPQHF; CDR3 DNA: TGCAGTGCTAGAGCTTGGGGGAGCAATCAGCCCCAGCATTTT
D gene: NA; clone size: NA; V gene: TRBV3-1; J gene: TRBJ2-1; CDR3 protein: CASSQDSHGRYNEQFF; CDR3 DNA: TGTGCCAGCAGCCAAGATTCCCACGGCCGCTACAATGAGCAGTTCTTC
D gene: TRBD1; clone size: NA; V gene: TRBV20-1; J gene: TRBJ2-3; CDR3 protein: CSAGPGQGRLDTQYF; CDR3 DNA: TGCAGTGCTGGACCGGGACAGGGGAGGTTGGATACGCAGTATTTT
D gene: NA; clone size: NA; V gene: TRBV4-3; J gene: TRBJ1-4; CDR3 protein: CASSQDSGVREKLFF; CDR3 DNA: TGCGCCAGCAGCCAAGATTCCGGGGTTCGGGAAAAACTGTTTTTT
D gene: NA; clone size: NA; V gene: TRBV2; J gene: TRBJ2-3; CDR3 protein: CASSMQGPDTQYF; CDR3 DNA: TGTGCCAGCAGTATGCAGGGCCCAGATACGCAGTATTTT
D gene: NA; clone size: NA; V gene: TRBV20-1; J gene: TRBJ1-1; CDR3 protein: CSARRWNTEAFF; CDR3 DNA: TGCAGTGCTAGACGGTGGAACACTGAAGCTTTCTTT
D gene: TRBD1; clone size: NA; V gene: TRBV2; J gene: TRBJ1-5; CDR3 protein: CASSVGQGPYQPQHF; CDR3 DNA: TGTGCCAGCAGCGTAGGACAGGGACCTTATCAGCCCCAGCATTTT
D gene: NA; clone size: NA; V gene: TRBV5-1; J gene: TRBJ2-5; CDR3 protein: CASSLEENAETQYF; CDR3 DNA: TGCGCCAGCAGCCTGGAGGAGAACGCGGAGACCCAGTACTTC
D gene: NA; clone size: NA; V gene: TRBV5-1; J gene: TRBJ2-1; CDR3 protein: CASSLAGRRAEQFF; CDR3 DNA: TGCGCCAGCAGCTTGGCTGGTCGGCGGGCTGAGCAGTTCTTC
D gene: NA; clone size: NA; V gene: TRBV28; J gene: TRBJ1-1; CDR3 protein: CASSLTGRRSEAFF; CDR3 DNA: TGTGCCAGCAGTCTCACGGGACGCCGAAGTGAAGCTTTCTTT
D gene: NA; clone size: NA; V gene: TRBV18; J gene: TRBJ2-5; CDR3 protein: CASSPPSRVRQETQYF; CDR3 DNA: TGTGCCAGCTCACCACCGTCCAGGGTCCGCCAAGAGACCCAGTACTTC
D gene: TRBD1; clone size: once; V gene: TRBV3-1; J gene: TRBJ2-1; CDR3 protein: CASSPPLGRGHNEQFF; CDR3 DNA: TGTGCCAGCAGCCCCCCCCTGGGCAGGGGGCATAATGAGCAGTTCTTC
D gene: NA; clone size: NA; V gene: TRBV27; J gene: TRBJ2-6; CDR3 protein: CASSSFGAGANVLTF; CDR3 DNA: NA
D gene: NA; clone size: NA; V gene: TRBV20-1; J gene: TRBJ1-5; CDR3 protein: CSAPTAGVNQPQHF; CDR3 DNA: TGCAGTGCCCCGACGGCAGGCGTCAATCAGCCCCAGCATTTT
D gene: TRBD1; clone size: few; V gene: TRBV7-8; J gene: TRBJ1-2; CDR3 protein: CASSLAAGQDGYTF; CDR3 DNA: TGTGCCAGCAGCTTAGCCGCCGGACAGGATGGCTACACCTTC
D gene: TRBD2; clone size: NA; V gene: TRBV10-3; J gene: TRBJ2-1; CDR3 protein: CAIRAAGGPNNEQFF; CDR3 DNA: TGTGCCATCCGGGCAGCGGGGGGGCCTAACAATGAGCAGTTCTTC
D gene: TRBD1; clone size: NA; V gene: TRBV29-1; J gene: TRBJ1-5; CDR3 protein: CSDPPTGWLGQPQHF; CDR3 DNA: TGCAGCGACCCGCCGACAGGGTGGCTAGGGCAGCCCCAGCATTTT
D gene: NA; clone size: NA; V gene: TRBV30; J gene: TRBJ1-5; CDR3 protein: CAWSVGLGNQPQHF; CDR3 DNA: TGTGCCTGGAGTGTGGGGTTGGGCAATCAGCCCCAGCATTTT
D gene: NA; clone size: NA; V gene: TRBV7-3; J gene: TRBJ1-2; CDR3 protein: CASSATGNHGYTF; CDR3 DNA: TGTGCCAGCAGCGCCACAGGGAACCATGGCTACACCTTC
D gene: TRBD1; clone size: NA; V gene: TRBV29-1; J gene: TRBJ1-2; CDR3 protein: CSVGGQGSYNYGYTF; CDR3 DNA: TGCAGCGTTGGTGGACAGGGGAGTTACAACTATGGCTACACCTTC
D gene: TRBD1; clone size: NA; V gene: TRBV9; J gene: TRBJ2-5; CDR3 protein: CASSSGQGAEETQYF; CDR3 DNA: TGTGCCAGCAGCTCGGGACAGGGGGCGGAAGAGACCCAGTACTTC
D gene: NA; clone size: NA; V gene: TRBV7-6; J gene: TRBJ1-1; CDR3 protein: CASSSQGRGTEAFF; CDR3 DNA: TGTGCCAGCAGCTCCCAGGGGCGCGGCACTGAAGCTTTCTTT
D gene: NA; clone size: NA; V gene: TRBV20-1; J gene: TRBJ1-4; CDR3 protein: CSARTATNEKLFF; CDR3 DNA: TGCAGTGCTAGGACAGCAACTAATGAAAAACTGTTTTTT
D gene: TRBD2; clone size: NA; V gene: TRBV5-1; J gene: TRBJ2-7; CDR3 protein: CASRTSGAYEQYF; CDR3 DNA: TGCGCCAGCAGAACGAGCGGGGCCTACGAGCAGTACTTC
D gene: NA; clone size: NA; V gene: TRBV3-1; J gene: TRBJ1-5; CDR3 protein: CASSTGTNNQPQHF; CDR3 DNA: TGTGCCAGCAGCACCGGGACAAACAATCAGCCCCAGCATTTT
D gene: TRBD2; clone size: NA; V gene: TRBV5-1; J gene: TRBJ2-7; CDR3 protein: CASSRTSGMYEQYF; CDR3 DNA: TGCGCCAGCAGCCGGACTAGCGGGATGTACGAGCAGTACTTC
D gene: TRBD1; clone size: NA; V gene: TRBV4-3; J gene: TRBJ1-4; CDR3 protein: CASSSTTGRTNEKLFF; CDR3 DNA: TGCGCCAGCAGCTCAACGACAGGGAGGACAAATGAAAAACTGTTTTTT
D gene: TRBD2; clone size: NA; V gene: TRBV6-6; J gene: TRBJ2-1; CDR3 protein: CASRNPLLAGDEQFF; CDR3 DNA: TGTGCCAGCAGAAACCCTCTCCTAGCGGGAGACGAGCAGTTCTTC
D gene: NA; clone size: NA; V gene: TRBV4-1; J gene: TRBJ2-3; CDR3 protein: CASSQDEAGWGVDTQYF; CDR3 DNA: TGCGCCAGCAGCCAAGATGAGGCGGGGTGGGGGGTGGATACGCAGTATTTT
D gene: TRBD1; clone size: NA; V gene: TRBV19; J gene: TRBJ2-1; CDR3 protein: CASSVMRTGLNNEQFF; CDR3 DNA: TGTGCCAGTAGCGTCATGAGGACAGGGCTCAACAATGAGCAGTTCTTC
D gene: NA; clone size: NA; V gene: TRBV27; J gene: TRBJ1-2; CDR3 protein: CASSLDRTRGYTF; CDR3 DNA: TGTGCCAGCAGTCTCGACAGGACTCGGGGCTACACCTTC
D gene: NA; clone size: NA; V gene: TRBV3-1; J gene: TRBJ1-5; CDR3 protein: CASSQDDRVSNQPQHF; CDR3 DNA: TGTGCCAGCAGCCAAGATGACCGGGTTAGCAATCAGCCCCAGCATTTT
D gene: TRBD1; clone size: NA; V gene: TRBV5-4; J gene: TRBJ2-7; CDR3 protein: CASSKGQGKYEQYF; CDR3 DNA: TGTGCCAGCAGCAAGGGACAGGGGAAGTACGAGCAGTACTTC
D gene: TRBD2; clone size: NA; V gene: TRBV28; J gene: TRBJ2-1; CDR3 protein: CASSLSGAYNEQFF; CDR3 DNA: TGTGCCAGCAGCCTTAGCGGGGCCTACAATGAGCAGTTCTTC
D gene: NA; clone size: NA; V gene: TRBV7-2; J gene: TRBJ1-2; CDR3 protein: CASSFGQLLGYTF; CDR3 DNA: TGTGCCAGCAGCTTCGGACAGTTGTTGGGCTACACCTTC
D gene: TRBD1; clone size: NA; V gene: TRBV29-1; J gene: TRBJ1-2; CDR3 protein: CSVAGTGPSGYTF; CDR3 DNA: TGCAGCGTCGCCGGGACAGGGCCGAGTGGCTACACCTTC
D gene: NA; clone size: NA; V gene: TRBV28; J gene: TRBJ1-3; CDR3 protein: CATVAGAQGNTIYF; CDR3 DNA: TGTGCCACCGTGGCGGGGGCGCAAGGAAACACCATATATTTT
D gene: NA; clone size: once; V gene: TRBV7-9; J gene: TRBJ2-4; CDR3 protein: CASSRDPANIQYF; CDR3 DNA: TGTGCCAGCAGCAGGGACCCAGCAAACATTCAGTACTTC
D gene: TRBD1; clone size: once; V gene: TRBV29-1; J gene: TRBJ1-1; CDR3 protein: CSVDDRGNTEAFF; CDR3 DNA: TGCAGCGTTGATGACAGGGGGAACACTGAAGCTTTCTTT
D gene: NA; clone size: NA; V gene: TRBV6-5; J gene: TRBJ1-1; CDR3 protein: CASSARRSEAFF; CDR3 DNA: TGTGCCAGCAGCGCGCGACGGTCCGAAGCTTTCTTT
D gene: TRBD2; clone size: NA; V gene: TRBV27; J gene: TRBJ2-7; CDR3 protein: CASSLRGGDEQYF; CDR3 DNA: TGTGCCAGCAGTTTGCGGGGGGGTGACGAGCAGTACTTC
D gene: NA; clone size: NA; V gene: TRBV4-1; J gene: TRBJ2-5; CDR3 protein: CASSQVAGETQYF; CDR3 DNA: TGCGCCAGCAGCCAAGTGGCCGGGGAGACCCAGTACTTC
D gene: NA; clone size: NA; V gene: TRBV25-1; J gene: TRBJ2-7; CDR3 protein: CASRDEPYEQYF; CDR3 DNA: TGTGCCAGCAGGGACGAGCCCTACGAGCAGTACTTC
D gene: TRBD2; clone size: NA; V gene: TRBV20-1; J gene: TRBJ2-7; CDR3 protein: CSAQASGRVYEQYF; CDR3 DNA: TGCAGTGCTCAAGCTAGCGGGAGGGTCTACGAGCAGTACTTC
D gene: NA; clone size: NA; V gene: TRBV27; J gene: TRBJ1-2; CDR3 protein: CASARQLNYGYTF; CDR3 DNA: TGTGCCAGCGCCAGACAGTTGAACTATGGCTACACCTTC
D gene: TRBD2; clone size: NA; V gene: TRBV6-5; J gene: TRBJ2-7; CDR3 protein: CASSYRGGGRTTIPYEQYF; CDR3 DNA: TGTGCCAGCAGTTACCGTGGGGGAGGGCGCACAACTATTCCCTACGAGCAGTACTTC
D gene: TRBD1; clone size: NA; V gene: TRBV20-1; J gene: TRBJ1-5; CDR3 protein: CSARANRGRGGNQPQHF; CDR3 DNA: TGCAGTGCTAGAGCCAACAGGGGGCGTGGGGGCAATCAGCCCCAGCATTTT
D gene: NA; clone size: NA; V gene: TRBV6-5; J gene: TRBJ2-7; CDR3 protein: CASSYRGAQTYEQYF; CDR3 DNA: TGTGCCAGCAGTTACCGGGGGGCGCAGACCTACGAGCAGTACTTC
D gene: NA; clone size: NA; V gene: TRBV14; J gene: TRBJ1-1; CDR3 protein: CASSLLQSLNTEAFF; CDR3 DNA: TGTGCCAGCAGCCTCTTACAGTCTCTGAACACTGAAGCTTTCTTT